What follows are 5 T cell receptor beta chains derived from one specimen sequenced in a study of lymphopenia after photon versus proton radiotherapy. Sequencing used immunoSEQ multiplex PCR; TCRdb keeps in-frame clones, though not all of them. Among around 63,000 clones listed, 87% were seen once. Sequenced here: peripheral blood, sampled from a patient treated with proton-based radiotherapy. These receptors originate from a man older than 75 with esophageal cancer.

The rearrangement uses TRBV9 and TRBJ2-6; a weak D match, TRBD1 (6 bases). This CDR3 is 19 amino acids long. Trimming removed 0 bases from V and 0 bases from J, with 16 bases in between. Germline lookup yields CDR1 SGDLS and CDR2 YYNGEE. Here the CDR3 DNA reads TGTGCCAGCAGCGTAGCGTCGGGACAAATACACTCTGGGGCCAACGTCCTGACTTTC. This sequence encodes CASSVASGQIHSGANVLTF.

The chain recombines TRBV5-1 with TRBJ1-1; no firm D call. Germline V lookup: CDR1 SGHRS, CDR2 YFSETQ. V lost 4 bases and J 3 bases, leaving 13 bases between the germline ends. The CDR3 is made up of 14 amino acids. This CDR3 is CASSRDTSYTEAFF. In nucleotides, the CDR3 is TGCGCCAGCAGCCGCGACACGTCCTACACTGAAGCTTTCTTT.

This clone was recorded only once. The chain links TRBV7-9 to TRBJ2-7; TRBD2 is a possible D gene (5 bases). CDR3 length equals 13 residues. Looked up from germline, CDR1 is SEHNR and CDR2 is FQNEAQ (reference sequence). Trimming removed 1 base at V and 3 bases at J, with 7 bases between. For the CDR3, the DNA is TGTGCCAGCAGCTTAGATAGCGTCTACGAGCAGTACTTC. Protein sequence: CASSLDSVYEQYF. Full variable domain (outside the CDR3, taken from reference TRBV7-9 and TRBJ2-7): DTGVSQNPRHKITKRGQNVTFRCDPISEHNRLYWYRQTLGQGPEFLTYFQNEAQLEKSRLLSDRFSAERPKGSFSTLEIQRTEQGDSAMYLCASSLDSVYEQYFGPGTRLTVT.

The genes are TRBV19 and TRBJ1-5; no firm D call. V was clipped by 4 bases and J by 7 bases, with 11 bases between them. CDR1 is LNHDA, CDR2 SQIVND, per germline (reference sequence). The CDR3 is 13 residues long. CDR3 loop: CASSTDTLQPQHF. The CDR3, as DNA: TGTGCCAGTAGTACCGATACCCTGCAGCCCCAGCATTTT.

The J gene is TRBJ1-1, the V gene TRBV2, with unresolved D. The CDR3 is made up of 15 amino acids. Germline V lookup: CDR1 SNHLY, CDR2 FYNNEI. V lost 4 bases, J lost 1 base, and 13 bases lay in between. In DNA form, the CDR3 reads TGTGCCAGCAGTGTAAGCCTTCCAACGAACACTGAAGCTTTCTTT. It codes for CASSVSLPTNTEAFF.